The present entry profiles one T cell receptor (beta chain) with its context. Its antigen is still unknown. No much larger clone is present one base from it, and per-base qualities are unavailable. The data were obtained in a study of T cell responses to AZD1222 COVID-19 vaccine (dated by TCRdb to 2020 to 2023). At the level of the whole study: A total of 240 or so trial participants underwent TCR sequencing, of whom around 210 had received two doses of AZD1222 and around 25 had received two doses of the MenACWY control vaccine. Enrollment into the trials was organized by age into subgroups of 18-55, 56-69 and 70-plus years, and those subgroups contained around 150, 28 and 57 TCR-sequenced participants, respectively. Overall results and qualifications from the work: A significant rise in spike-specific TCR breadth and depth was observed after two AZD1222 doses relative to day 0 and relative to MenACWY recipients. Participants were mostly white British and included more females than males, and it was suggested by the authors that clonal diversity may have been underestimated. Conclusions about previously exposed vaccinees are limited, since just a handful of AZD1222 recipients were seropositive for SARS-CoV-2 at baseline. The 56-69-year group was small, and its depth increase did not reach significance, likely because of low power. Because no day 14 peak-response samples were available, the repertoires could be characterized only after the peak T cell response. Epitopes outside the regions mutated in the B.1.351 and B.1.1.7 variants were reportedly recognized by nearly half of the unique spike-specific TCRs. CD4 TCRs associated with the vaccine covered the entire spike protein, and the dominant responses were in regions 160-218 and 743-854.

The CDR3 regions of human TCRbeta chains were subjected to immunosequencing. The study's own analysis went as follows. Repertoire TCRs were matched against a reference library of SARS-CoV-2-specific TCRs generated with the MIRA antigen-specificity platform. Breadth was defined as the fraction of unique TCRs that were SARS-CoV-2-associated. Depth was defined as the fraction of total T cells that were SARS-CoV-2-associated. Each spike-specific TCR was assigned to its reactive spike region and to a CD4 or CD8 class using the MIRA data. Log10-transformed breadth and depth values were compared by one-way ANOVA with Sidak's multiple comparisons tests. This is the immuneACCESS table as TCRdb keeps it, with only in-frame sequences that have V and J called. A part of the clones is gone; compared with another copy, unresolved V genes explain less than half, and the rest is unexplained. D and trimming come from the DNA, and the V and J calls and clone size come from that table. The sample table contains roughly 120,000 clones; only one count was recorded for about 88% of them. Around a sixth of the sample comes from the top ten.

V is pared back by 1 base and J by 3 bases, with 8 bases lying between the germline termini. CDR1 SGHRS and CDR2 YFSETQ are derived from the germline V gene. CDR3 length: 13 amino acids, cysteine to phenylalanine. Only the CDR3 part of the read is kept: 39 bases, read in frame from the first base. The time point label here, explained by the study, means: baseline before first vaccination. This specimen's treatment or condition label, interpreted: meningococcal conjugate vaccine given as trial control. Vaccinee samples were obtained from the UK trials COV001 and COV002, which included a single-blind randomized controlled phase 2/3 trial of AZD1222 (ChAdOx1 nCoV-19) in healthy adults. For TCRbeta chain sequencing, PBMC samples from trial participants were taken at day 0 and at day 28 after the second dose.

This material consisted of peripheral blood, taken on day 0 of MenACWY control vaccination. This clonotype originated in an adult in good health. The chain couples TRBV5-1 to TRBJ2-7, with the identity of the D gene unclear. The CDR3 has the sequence CASSLLQNYEQYF. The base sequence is TGCGCCAGCAGCTTGTTACAGAACTACGAGCAGTACTTC.